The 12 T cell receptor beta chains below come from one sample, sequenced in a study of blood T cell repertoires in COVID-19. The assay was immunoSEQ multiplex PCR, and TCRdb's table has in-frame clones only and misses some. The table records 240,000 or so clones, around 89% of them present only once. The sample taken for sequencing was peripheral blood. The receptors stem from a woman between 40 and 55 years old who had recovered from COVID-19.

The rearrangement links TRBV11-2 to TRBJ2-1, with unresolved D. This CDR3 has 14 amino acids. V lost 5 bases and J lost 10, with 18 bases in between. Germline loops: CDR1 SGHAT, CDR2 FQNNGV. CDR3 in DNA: TGTGCCAGCAGCACAAAGCGTCCCAAATGGGAGCAGTTCTTC. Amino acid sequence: CASSTKRPKWEQFF.

For the CDR3, the DNA is TGTGCCAGCAGCTTGGGCCCCTTCCTTTACAATGAGCAGTTCTTC. Its protein product is CASSLGPFLYNEQFF. This sequence joins TRBV7-9 and TRBJ2-1; D gene unclear. The germline V gene has CDR1 SEHNR and CDR2 FQNEAQ (reference sequence). There are 15 residues in the CDR3. V lost 3 bases to trimming and J lost 4 bases, with 13 bases between them.

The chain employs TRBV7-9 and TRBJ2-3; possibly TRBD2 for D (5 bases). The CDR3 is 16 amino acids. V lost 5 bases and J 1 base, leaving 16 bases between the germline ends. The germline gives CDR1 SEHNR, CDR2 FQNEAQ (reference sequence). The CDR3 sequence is CASSPLLGVGTDTQYF. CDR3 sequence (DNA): TGTGCCAGCAGCCCCCTGCTGGGAGTGGGCACAGATACGCAGTATTTT.

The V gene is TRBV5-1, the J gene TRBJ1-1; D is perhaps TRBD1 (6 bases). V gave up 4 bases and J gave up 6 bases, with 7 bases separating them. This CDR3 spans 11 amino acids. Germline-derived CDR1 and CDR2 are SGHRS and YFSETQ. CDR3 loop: CASSGGPEAFF. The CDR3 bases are TGCGCCAGCAGCGGGGGCCCTGAAGCTTTCTTT. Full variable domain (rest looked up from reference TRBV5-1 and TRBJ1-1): KAGVTQTPRYLIKTRGQQVTLSCSPISGHRSVSWYQQTPGQGLQFLFEYFSETQRNKGNFPGRFSGRQFSNSRSEMNVSTLELGDSALYLCASSGGPEAFFGQGTRLTVV.

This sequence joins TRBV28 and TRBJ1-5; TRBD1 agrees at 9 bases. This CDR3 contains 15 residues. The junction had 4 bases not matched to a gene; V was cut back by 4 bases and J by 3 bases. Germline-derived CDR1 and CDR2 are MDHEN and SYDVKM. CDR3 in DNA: TGTGCCAGCAGTTCAGGGACAGGGACCAATCAGCCCCAGCATTTT. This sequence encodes CASSSGTGTNQPQHF. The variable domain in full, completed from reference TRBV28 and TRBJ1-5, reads DVKVTQSSRYLVKRTGEKVFLECVQDMDHENMFWYRQDPGLGLRLIYFSYDVKMKEKGDIPEGYSVSREKKERFSLILESASTNQTSMYLCASSSGTGTNQPQHFGDGTRLSIL.

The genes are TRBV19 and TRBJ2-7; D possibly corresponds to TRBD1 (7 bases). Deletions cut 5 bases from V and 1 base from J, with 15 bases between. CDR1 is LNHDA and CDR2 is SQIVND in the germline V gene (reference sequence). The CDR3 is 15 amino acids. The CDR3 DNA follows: TGTGCCAGTAGTCCAGGGGGGCCTATATCCTACGAGCAGTACTTC. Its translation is CASSPGGPISYEQYF.

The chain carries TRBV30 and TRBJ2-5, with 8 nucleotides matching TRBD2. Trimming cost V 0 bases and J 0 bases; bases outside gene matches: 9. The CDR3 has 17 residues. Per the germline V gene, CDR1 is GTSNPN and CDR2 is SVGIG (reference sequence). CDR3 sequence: CAWSVRVAGSYQETQYF. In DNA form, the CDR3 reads TGTGCCTGGAGTGTACGGGTAGCGGGATCGTACCAAGAGACCCAGTACTTC.

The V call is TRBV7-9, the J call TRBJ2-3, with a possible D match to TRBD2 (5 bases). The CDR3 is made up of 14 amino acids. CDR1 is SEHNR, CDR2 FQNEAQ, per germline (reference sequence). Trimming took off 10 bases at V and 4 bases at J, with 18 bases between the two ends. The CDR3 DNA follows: TGTGCCACCCCCCGGTCGGGATGGGCAGATACGCAGTATTTT. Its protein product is CATPRSGWADTQYF. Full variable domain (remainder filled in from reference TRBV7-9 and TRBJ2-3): DTGVSQNPRHKITKRGQNVTFRCDPISEHNRLYWYRQTLGQGPEFLTYFQNEAQLEKSRLLSDRFSAERPKGSFSTLEIQRTEQGDSAMYLCATPRSGWADTQYFGPGTRLTVL.

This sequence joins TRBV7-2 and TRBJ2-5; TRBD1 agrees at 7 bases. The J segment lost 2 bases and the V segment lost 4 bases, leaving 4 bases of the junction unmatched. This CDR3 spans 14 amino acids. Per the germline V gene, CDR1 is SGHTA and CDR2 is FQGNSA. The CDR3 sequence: CASSSQGNQETQYF. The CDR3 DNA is TGTGCCAGCAGCTCACAGGGGAATCAAGAGACCCAGTACTTC.

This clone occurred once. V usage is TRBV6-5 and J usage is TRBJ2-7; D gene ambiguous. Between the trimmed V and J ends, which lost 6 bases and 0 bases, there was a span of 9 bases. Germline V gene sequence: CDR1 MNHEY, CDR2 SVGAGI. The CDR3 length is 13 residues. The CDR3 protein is CASRSASSYEQYV. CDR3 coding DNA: TGTGCCAGCAGGAGCGCCAGCTCCTACGAGCAGTACGTC.

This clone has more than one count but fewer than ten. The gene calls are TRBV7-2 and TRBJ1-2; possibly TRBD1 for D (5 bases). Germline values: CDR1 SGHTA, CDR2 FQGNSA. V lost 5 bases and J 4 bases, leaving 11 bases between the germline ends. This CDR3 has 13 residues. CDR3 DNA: TGTGCCAGCAGCCCAGGGATGGGCTATGGCTACACCTTC. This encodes CASSPGMGYGYTF.

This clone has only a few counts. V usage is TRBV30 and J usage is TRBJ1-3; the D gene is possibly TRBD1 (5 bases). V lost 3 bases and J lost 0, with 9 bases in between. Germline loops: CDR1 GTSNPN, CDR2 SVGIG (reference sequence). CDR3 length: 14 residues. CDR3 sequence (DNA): TGTGCCTGGAGCGGGGGGTCCTCTGGAAACACCATATATTTT. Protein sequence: CAWSGGSSGNTIYF.